These 32 T cell receptor beta chains originate from one sample sequenced in a study of early T cells in non-severe SARS-CoV-2 infection. TCRdb re-analysed the 5' RACE reads in MiXCR, keeping a single row per CDR3 protein. The sample yields 70,000 to 95,000 distinct CDR3 sequences, more than 13% seen once. The sample consisted of whole blood. These TCRs come from an adult who was a healthcare worker with PCR-confirmed SARS-CoV-2 infection or an uninfected control (not recorded which).

This clonotype showed up just a few times. The chain joins TRBV11-1 to TRBJ1-2; the D gene is possibly TRBD1 (6 bases). V dropped 2 bases and J dropped 8 bases, with 12 bases sitting between them. Germline V gives CDR1 SGHAT, CDR2 FQDESV (reference sequence). This CDR3 region has 13 residues. The CDR3 coding sequence is TGTGCCAGCAGCTTAACAGGGTCTGAAGGCTACACCTTC. Its protein product is CASSLTGSEGYTF.

The chain is built from TRBV20-1 and TRBJ2-3; no clear D gene. V was cut by 5 bases and J by 2 bases, with 17 bases left in between. The CDR3 is 15 residues long. Germline loops: CDR1 DFQATT, CDR2 SNEGSKA (reference sequence). The CDR3 nucleotides read TGCAGTGCTGATCCTGATGATCTGGTCACAGATACGCAGTATTTT. It encodes CSADPDDLVTDTQYF.

This clonotype was counted at least ten times. V gene TRBV7-9 combines with J gene TRBJ2-7; D might be TRBD1 (6 bases). The CDR3 consists of 12 residues. In germline, CDR1 is SEHNR, CDR2 FQNEAQ (reference sequence). The V end lost 5 bases, the J end lost 4 bases, and 9 bases lay between the germline ends. The chain's CDR3 is CASSPTGYEQYF. The CDR3 DNA reads TGTGCCAGCAGCCCCACAGGGTACGAGCAGTACTTC.

This clonotype was recorded a few times. The CDR3 DNA reads as TGTGCCAGCAGCCCAAAACGGGGGATCCCCTACGAGCAGTACTTC. Translating gives CASSPKRGIPYEQYF. The chain has TRBV7-8 and TRBJ2-7; D is possibly TRBD2 (6 bases). Trimming stripped 5 bases from V and 2 bases from J, with 16 bases between. Germline-derived CDR1 and CDR2 are SGHVS and FQNEAQ. The CDR3 is made up of 15 amino acids.

This clonotype appeared a few times. The chain uses TRBV3-1 and TRBJ2-7, with no clear D. CDR3 length equals 13 residues. Germline V gene data show CDR1 as LGHDT and CDR2 as YNNKEL (reference sequence). Trimming took off 1 base at V and 2 bases at J, with 6 bases between the two ends. CDR3 nucleotide sequence: TGTGCCAGCAGCCAAGTCTCAGCCTACGAGCAGTACTTC. Translating it yields CASSQVSAYEQYF.

The J gene is TRBJ2-1, the V gene TRBV19; TRBD2 matches 7 bases. This CDR3 contains 15 residues. The junction had 14 bases not matched to a gene; V was cut back by 7 bases and J by 8 bases. CDR1 is LNHDA and CDR2 is SQIVND in the germline V gene (reference sequence). The CDR3 sequence is CASKPPGLNAHEQFF. In DNA, the CDR3 is TGTGCCAGTAAACCCCCGGGACTAAATGCCCATGAGCAGTTCTTC.

This clonotype was picked up many times. This chain links TRBV7-2 with TRBJ2-1; D is ambiguous. The germline V and J ends were trimmed by 1 base and 9 bases, with 4 bases remaining between them. Per germline, CDR1 SGHTA and CDR2 FQGNSA. The CDR3 consists of 11 residues. The DNA of the CDR3 is TGTGCCAGCAGCTTAGAAGGTGAGCAGTTCTTC. Protein: CASSLEGEQFF.

This chain uses TRBV9 with TRBJ2-1; 9 bases fit TRBD2. The CDR3 loop spans 16 amino acids. Looked up from germline, CDR1 is SGDLS and CDR2 is YYNGEE. V lost 0 bases, J lost 6 bases, and 7 bases stayed unmatched. The CDR3 nucleotides are TGTGCCAGCAGCGTAGGGGCTAGCGGGGCCACCAATGAGCAGTTCTTC. This translates into CASSVGASGATNEQFF.

The chain is built from TRBV28 and TRBJ1-5; the D is unclear. The V and J ends lost 8 bases and 9 bases respectively, with 17 bases between them. This CDR3 has 13 residues. Germline V gene data show CDR1 as MDHEN and CDR2 as SYDVKM. The CDR3 is CASAKLRVTPQHF. For the CDR3, the DNA is TGTGCCAGCGCAAAGTTGCGGGTAACGCCCCAGCATTTT. The whole variable domain, remainder taken from reference TRBV28 and TRBJ1-5, is DVKVTQSSRYLVKRTGEKVFLECVQDMDHENMFWYRQDPGLGLRLIYFSYDVKMKEKGDIPEGYSVSREKKERFSLILESASTNQTSMYLCASAKLRVTPQHFGDGTRLSIL.

This clonotype was counted many times. The V gene is TRBV29-1, the J gene TRBJ2-1, with D unresolved. This CDR3 spans 14 amino acids. With 7 bases removed from V and 0 bases from J, the gap between germline ends came to 13 bases. Germline V gene data show CDR1 as SQVTM and CDR2 as ANQGSEA. CDR3 protein: CSAQPLSSYNEQFF. CDR3 bases: TGCAGCGCACAACCCCTGAGCTCCTACAATGAGCAGTTCTTC.

This rearrangement joins TRBV2 to TRBJ1-3; D perhaps matches TRBD1 (6 bases). The V gene's germline CDR1 is SNHLY and CDR2 FYNNEI. V lost 4 bases, J lost 4 bases, and 8 bases lay in between. CDR3 size: 13 residues. CDR3 bases: TGTGCCAGCAGTGGGGACAACGGAAACACCATATATTTT. Its translation is CASSGDNGNTIYF.

This clonotype was observed a handful of times. This chain joins TRBV7-7 and TRBJ2-7; D gene ambiguous. V dropped 2 bases and J dropped 2 bases, with 7 bases sitting between them. The CDR3 runs to 13 residues. In germline, CDR1 is SSHAT, CDR2 FNYEAQ (reference sequence). This CDR3 reads CASSLNPAYEQYF. The CDR3 coding sequence is TGTGCCAGCAGCTTAAACCCGGCCTACGAGCAGTACTTC.

The gene calls are TRBV28 and TRBJ1-5; 8 bases align to TRBD1. V gave up 9 bases and J gave up 5 bases; unmatched junction bases: 9. Germline CDR1 MDHEN, CDR2 SYDVKM. The CDR3 is 14 residues long. The CDR3 here is CASKAGGDDQPQHF. The CDR3 nucleotides are TGTGCCAGTAAGGCAGGGGGCGATGATCAGCCCCAGCATTTT.

This clonotype was seen at least ten times. The V and J genes are TRBV6-6 and TRBJ1-5; D gene uncertain. Per the germline V gene, CDR1 is MNHNY and CDR2 is SVGAGI (reference sequence). Trimming removed 6 bases at V and 9 bases at J, with 12 bases between. This CDR3 has 12 amino acids. The chain's CDR3 is CASRSQNWPQHF. The CDR3 coding sequence is TGTGCCAGCAGGTCCCAAAATTGGCCCCAGCATTTT.

This clonotype was seen more than once but under ten times. This sequence joins TRBV28 and TRBJ2-3, with a weak D call TRBD2 (7 bases). Germline V gene lookup returns CDR1 MDHEN and CDR2 SYDVKM. The CDR3 loop spans 15 amino acids. V was cut by 5 bases and J by 7 bases, with 19 bases left in between. This CDR3 is CASSEGGLTGHTQYF. DNA of the CDR3: TGTGCCAGCAGTGAGGGAGGGCTAACAGGGCATACGCAGTATTTT.

This clonotype was recorded a few times. The V call is TRBV5-1, the J call TRBJ2-5, with 9 bases that match TRBD2. In germline, CDR1 is SGHRS, CDR2 YFSETQ. The trim removed 4 bases at V and 1 base at J, leaving 8 bases unmatched. The length of the CDR3 is 16 residues. The chain's CDR3 is CASSPVGAGGQETQYF. The CDR3, as DNA: TGCGCCAGCAGCCCTGTTGGAGCGGGGGGCCAAGAGACCCAGTACTTC.

The chain employs TRBV7-3 and TRBJ2-1, with a possible D match to TRBD1 (6 bases). CDR1 and CDR2 from the germline V gene are SGHTA and FQGTGA. CDR3 size: 14 residues. Trimming removed 3 bases from V and 3 bases from J, with 9 bases in between. The CDR3 DNA sequence: TGTGCCAGCAGCTTCGGACAGAGCTACAATGAGCAGTTCTTC. Its translation: CASSFGQSYNEQFF.

This clonotype was seen a few times. The V call is TRBV29-1, the J call TRBJ2-2, with D maybe TRBD2 (7 bases). CDR3 length: 14 residues. Looked up from germline, CDR1 is SQVTM and CDR2 is ANQGSEA. V was trimmed by 6 bases and J by 5 bases, leaving 16 bases between them. The CDR3: CSVGAAGWTGELFF. As DNA, the CDR3 is TGCAGCGTGGGGGCAGCGGGATGGACCGGGGAGCTGTTTTTT.

The chain employs TRBV7-2 and TRBJ2-1; unclear D gene. Trimming removed 4 bases at V and 8 bases at J, with 15 bases between. Germline V CDR1 and CDR2: SGHTA, FQGNSA. The CDR3 is 14 residues long. The CDR3 DNA sequence: TGTGCCAGCAGCTATATGTCCGGAAGGGATGAGCAGTTCTTC. It encodes CASSYMSGRDEQFF.

In its sample, this clonotype was seen a few times. V usage is TRBV18 and J usage is TRBJ1-1; D unclear. This CDR3 is 14 amino acids long. Trimming stripped 3 bases from V and 3 bases from J, with 11 bases between. Germline-derived CDR1 and CDR2 are KGHSH and LQKENI. The CDR3 reads CASSPIREDTEAFF. The CDR3 nucleotides read TGTGCCAGCTCACCGATTCGGGAGGACACTGAAGCTTTCTTT. Using reference TRBV18 and TRBJ1-1 for the parts outside the CDR3, the full variable domain is NAGVMQNPRHLVRRRGQEARLRCSPMKGHSHVYWYRQLPEEGLKFMVYLQKENIIDESGMPKERFSAEFPKEGPSILRIQQVVRGDSAAYFCASSPIREDTEAFFGQGTRLTVV.

This clonotype has at least ten counts. This chain connects TRBV7-6 to TRBJ2-3, with 10 bases that match TRBD2. Germline CDR1 reads SGHVS; CDR2 reads FNYEAQ. With V trimmed by 4 bases and J by 1 base, 5 bases remained unmatched. The CDR3 consists of 16 residues. The DNA for the CDR3 is TGTGCCAGCAGCTCCGGACTAGCGGCAGGCACAGATACGCAGTATTTT. As protein: CASSSGLAAGTDTQYF. Looking up the rest from reference TRBV7-6 and TRBJ2-3 gives the full variable domain: GAGVSQSPRYKVTKRGQDVALRCDPISGHVSLYWYRQALGQGPEFLTYFNYEAQQDKSGLPNDRFSAERPEGSISTLTIQRTEQRDSAMYRCASSSGLAAGTDTQYFGPGTRLTVL.

The chain uses TRBV6-5 and TRBJ2-7; D might be TRBD1 (6 bases). The CDR3 extends over 14 amino acids. Germline V gives CDR1 MNHEY, CDR2 SVGAGI. Trimming took off 5 bases at V and 6 bases at J, with 17 bases between the two ends. CDR3 DNA: TGTGCCAGCAGTAGAAGTACACAGGGAGCCGAGCAGTACTTC. This translates into CASSRSTQGAEQYF.

This clonotype was detected only a few times. V is TRBV30 and J is TRBJ1-1, with D unresolved. V was pared by 3 bases and J by 0 bases, with 8 bases between. CDR3 length: 13 amino acids. From germline, CDR1 is GTSNPN and CDR2 SVGIG (reference sequence). Here the CDR3 DNA reads TGTGCCTGGAGAGGGAGAGTGAACACTGAAGCTTTCTTT. Translating it yields CAWRGRVNTEAFF.

This clonotype was picked up many times. The chain is built from TRBV7-3 and TRBJ2-2; TRBD1 agrees at 8 bases. Germline V lookup: CDR1 SGHTA, CDR2 FQGTGA. CDR3 length: 15 residues. The J segment lost 5 bases and the V segment lost 5 bases, leaving 7 bases of the junction unmatched. CDR3 protein: CASSPTGARTGELFF. CDR3 in DNA: TGTGCCAGCAGCCCGACAGGGGCGAGAACCGGGGAGCTGTTTTTT.

The rearrangement links TRBV11-1 to TRBJ2-3; 7 bases fit TRBD1. The CDR3 has 14 amino acids. The junction had 4 bases not matched to a gene; V was cut back by 3 bases and J by 4 bases. Germline values: CDR1 SGHAT, CDR2 FQDESV (reference sequence). The CDR3, as DNA: TGTGCCAGCAGCTTCACAGGGGTCCCAGATACGCAGTATTTT. It yields the protein CASSFTGVPDTQYF.

V and J are TRBV7-3 and TRBJ2-1; D not resolved. Germline-derived CDR1 and CDR2 are SGHTA and FQGTGA. The CDR3 is made up of 17 amino acids. V shed 1 base and J shed 7 bases, with 20 bases lying between them. CDR3: CASSLSGPPGGNNEQFF. The CDR3, as DNA: TGTGCCAGCAGCTTAAGCGGACCCCCCGGTGGCAATAATGAGCAGTTCTTC.

The chain links TRBV20-1 to TRBJ2-2; 8 bases align to TRBD1. The CDR3 has 16 amino acids. J lost 5 bases, V lost 5 bases, and 13 bases had no gene match. Germline CDR1 is DFQATT and CDR2 is SNEGSKA (reference sequence). The CDR3 DNA reads as TGCAGTGCTTCCCTTTCAGGGGGCGCGGCGACCGGGGAGCTGTTTTTT. Its protein is CSASLSGGAATGELFF.

The chain is built from TRBV29-1 and TRBJ2-7, with D possibly called TRBD1 or TRBD2 (5 bases each). V was trimmed by 4 bases and J by 3 bases, leaving 13 bases between them. The CDR3 runs to 13 residues. Germline values: CDR1 SQVTM, CDR2 ANQGSEA. The DNA of the CDR3 is TGCAGCGTTGGAGGGGACCTTTACTACGAGCAGTACTTC. Its protein product is CSVGGDLYYEQYF.

This clonotype has a handful of counts. The chain links TRBV5-6 to TRBJ1-1, with TRBD1 identical over 11 bases. V lost 0 bases and J lost 5; bases outside the gene matches: 3. Germline CDR1 and CDR2: SGHDT and YYEEEE. The CDR3 contains 15 residues. CDR3 amino acids: CASSLVGTGGTEAFF. CDR3 nucleotides: TGTGCCAGCAGCTTGGTTGGGACAGGGGGTACTGAAGCTTTCTTT. Together with reference TRBV5-6 and TRBJ1-1, the CDR3 gives the full variable domain: DAGVTQSPTHLIKTRGQQVTLRCSPKSGHDTVSWYQQALGQGPQFIFQYYEEEERQRGNFPDRFSGHQFPNYSSELNVNALLLGDSALYLCASSLVGTGGTEAFFGQGTRLTVV.

The chain recombines TRBV29-1 with TRBJ2-1, with D possibly TRBD2 on 5 matching bases. The CDR3 is 12 residues long. Trimming pared 2 bases from V and 9 bases from J, leaving 11 bases between. Germline-derived CDR1 and CDR2 are SQVTM and ANQGSEA. The CDR3 reads CSVEKGASEQFF. The CDR3 nucleotides are TGCAGCGTTGAAAAGGGAGCAAGTGAGCAGTTCTTC.

The rearrangement links TRBV7-9 to TRBJ1-4; no clear D. This CDR3 has 13 amino acids. With 2 bases removed from V and 8 bases from J, the gap between germline ends came to 9 bases. Germline lookup yields CDR1 SEHNR and CDR2 FQNEAQ (reference sequence). In nucleotides, the CDR3 is TGTGCCAGCAGCTTATCGGGGATGGAAAAACTGTTTTTT. It is translated as CASSLSGMEKLFF.

This clonotype came up a few times. This chain links TRBV20-1 with TRBJ2-3, with 11 nucleotides matching TRBD2. Germline CDR1 and CDR2: DFQATT and SNEGSKA (reference sequence). CDR3 length: 16 residues. The V and J ends lost 6 bases and 2 bases, in that order; junction bases with no gene match: 10. Here the CDR3 reads CSANSGTSGFTDTQYF. CDR3 DNA: TGCAGTGCCAACTCCGGGACTAGCGGTTTCACAGATACGCAGTATTTT.